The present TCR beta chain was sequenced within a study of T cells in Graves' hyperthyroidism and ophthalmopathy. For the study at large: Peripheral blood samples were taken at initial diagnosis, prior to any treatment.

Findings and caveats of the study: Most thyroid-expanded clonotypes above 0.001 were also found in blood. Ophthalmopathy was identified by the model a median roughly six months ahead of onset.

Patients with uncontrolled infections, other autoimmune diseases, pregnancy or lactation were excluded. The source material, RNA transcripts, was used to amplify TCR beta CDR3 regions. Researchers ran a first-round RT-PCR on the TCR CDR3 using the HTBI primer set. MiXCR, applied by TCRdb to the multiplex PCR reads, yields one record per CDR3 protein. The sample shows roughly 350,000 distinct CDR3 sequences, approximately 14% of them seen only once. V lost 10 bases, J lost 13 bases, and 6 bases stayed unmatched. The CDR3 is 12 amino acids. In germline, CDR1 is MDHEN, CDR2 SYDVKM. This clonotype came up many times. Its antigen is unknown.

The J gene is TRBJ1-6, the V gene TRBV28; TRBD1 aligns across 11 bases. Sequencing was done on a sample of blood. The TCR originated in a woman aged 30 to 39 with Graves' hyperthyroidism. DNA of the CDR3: TGTGCCACGGGGACAGGGGGTCTCCCCCTCCACTTT. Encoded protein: CATGTGGLPLHF.